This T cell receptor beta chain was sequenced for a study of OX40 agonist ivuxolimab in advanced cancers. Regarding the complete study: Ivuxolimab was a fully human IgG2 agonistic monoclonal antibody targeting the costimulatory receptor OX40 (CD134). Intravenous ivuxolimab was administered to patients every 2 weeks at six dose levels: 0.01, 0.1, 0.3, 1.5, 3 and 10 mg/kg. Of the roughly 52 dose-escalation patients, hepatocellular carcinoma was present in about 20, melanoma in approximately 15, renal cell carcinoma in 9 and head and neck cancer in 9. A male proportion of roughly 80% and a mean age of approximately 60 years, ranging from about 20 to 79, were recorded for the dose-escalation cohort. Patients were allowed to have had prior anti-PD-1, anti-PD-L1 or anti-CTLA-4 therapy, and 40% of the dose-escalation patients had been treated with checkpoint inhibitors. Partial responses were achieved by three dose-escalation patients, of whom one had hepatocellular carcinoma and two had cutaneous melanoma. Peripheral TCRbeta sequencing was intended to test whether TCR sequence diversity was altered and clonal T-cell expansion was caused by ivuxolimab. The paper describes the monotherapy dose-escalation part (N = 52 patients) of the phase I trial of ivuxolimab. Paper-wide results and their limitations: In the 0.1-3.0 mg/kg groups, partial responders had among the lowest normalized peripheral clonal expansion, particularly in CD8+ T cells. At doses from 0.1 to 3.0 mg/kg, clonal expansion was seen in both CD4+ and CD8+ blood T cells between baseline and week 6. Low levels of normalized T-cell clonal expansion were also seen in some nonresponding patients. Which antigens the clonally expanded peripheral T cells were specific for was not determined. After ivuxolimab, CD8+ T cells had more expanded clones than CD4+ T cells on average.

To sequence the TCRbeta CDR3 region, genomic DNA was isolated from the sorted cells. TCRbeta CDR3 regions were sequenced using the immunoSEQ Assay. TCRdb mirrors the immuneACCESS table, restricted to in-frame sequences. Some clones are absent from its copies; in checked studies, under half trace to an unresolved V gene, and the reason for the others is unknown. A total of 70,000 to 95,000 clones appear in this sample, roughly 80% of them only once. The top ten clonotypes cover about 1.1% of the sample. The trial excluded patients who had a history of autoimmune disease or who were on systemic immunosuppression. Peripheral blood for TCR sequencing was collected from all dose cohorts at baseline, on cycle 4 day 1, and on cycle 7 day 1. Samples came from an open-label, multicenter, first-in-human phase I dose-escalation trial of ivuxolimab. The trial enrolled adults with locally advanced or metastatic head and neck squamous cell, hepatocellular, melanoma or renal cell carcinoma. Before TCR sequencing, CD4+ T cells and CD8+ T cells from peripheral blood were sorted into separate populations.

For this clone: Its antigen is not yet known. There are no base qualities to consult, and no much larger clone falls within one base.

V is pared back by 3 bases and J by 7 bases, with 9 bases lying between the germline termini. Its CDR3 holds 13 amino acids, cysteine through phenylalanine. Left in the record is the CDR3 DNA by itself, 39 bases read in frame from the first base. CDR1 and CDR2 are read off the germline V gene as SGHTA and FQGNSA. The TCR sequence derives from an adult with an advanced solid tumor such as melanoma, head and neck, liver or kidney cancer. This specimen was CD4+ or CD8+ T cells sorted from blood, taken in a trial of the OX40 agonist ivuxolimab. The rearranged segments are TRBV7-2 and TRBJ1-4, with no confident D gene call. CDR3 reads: CASSFEGTEKLFF. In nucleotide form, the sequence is TGTGCCAGCAGCTTTGAGGGAACTGAAAAACTGTTTTTT.